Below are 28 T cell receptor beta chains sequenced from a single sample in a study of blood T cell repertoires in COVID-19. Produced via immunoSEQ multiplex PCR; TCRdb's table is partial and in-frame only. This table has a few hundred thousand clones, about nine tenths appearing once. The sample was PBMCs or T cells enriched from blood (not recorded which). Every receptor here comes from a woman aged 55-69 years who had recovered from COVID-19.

In DNA form, the CDR3 reads TGTGCCAGCACTCAGGGCCCAGATACGCAGTATTTT. As protein: CASTQGPDTQYF. V usage is TRBV6-5 and J usage is TRBJ2-3, with a weak D call TRBD1 (5 bases). Looked up from germline, CDR1 is MNHEY and CDR2 is SVGAGI. The CDR3 extends over 12 amino acids. Trimming removed 7 bases from V and 4 bases from J, with 9 bases in between.

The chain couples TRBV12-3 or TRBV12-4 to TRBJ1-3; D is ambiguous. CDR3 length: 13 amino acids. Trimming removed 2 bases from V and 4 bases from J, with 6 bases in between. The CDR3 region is CASSLIQGNTIYF. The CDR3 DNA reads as TGTGCCAGCAGTTTAATACAGGGAAACACCATATATTTT.

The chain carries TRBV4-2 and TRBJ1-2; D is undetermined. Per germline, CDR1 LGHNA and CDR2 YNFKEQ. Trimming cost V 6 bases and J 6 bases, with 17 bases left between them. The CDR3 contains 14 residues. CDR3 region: CASRHPGESDGYTF. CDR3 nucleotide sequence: TGTGCCAGCAGGCACCCTGGGGAGTCAGATGGCTACACCTTC.

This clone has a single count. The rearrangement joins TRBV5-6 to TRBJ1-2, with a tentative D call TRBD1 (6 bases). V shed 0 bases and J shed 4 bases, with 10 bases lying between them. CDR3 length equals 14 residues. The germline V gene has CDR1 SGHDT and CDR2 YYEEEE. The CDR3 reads CASSLADRSYGYTF. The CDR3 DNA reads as TGTGCCAGCAGCTTGGCCGACAGGAGCTATGGCTACACCTTC.

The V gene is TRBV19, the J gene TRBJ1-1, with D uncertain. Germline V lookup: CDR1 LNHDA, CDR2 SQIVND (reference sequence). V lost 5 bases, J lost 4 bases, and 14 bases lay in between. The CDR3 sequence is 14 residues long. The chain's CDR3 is CASSSLREGTEAFF. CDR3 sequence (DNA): TGTGCCAGTAGTTCCCTCCGGGAGGGCACTGAAGCTTTCTTT.

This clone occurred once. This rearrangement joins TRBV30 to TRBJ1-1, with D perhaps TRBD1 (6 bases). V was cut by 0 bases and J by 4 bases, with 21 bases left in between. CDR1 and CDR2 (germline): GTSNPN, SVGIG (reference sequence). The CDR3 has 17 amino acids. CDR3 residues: CAWSVGVIQGRGTEAFF. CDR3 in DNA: TGTGCCTGGAGTGTAGGGGTTATACAGGGACGAGGCACTGAAGCTTTCTTT.

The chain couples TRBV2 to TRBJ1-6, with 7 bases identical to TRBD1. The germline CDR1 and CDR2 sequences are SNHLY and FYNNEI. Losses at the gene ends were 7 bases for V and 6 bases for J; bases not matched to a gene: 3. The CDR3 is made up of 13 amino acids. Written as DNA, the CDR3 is TGTGCCAGCACCGGGACAGCTAATTCACCCCTCCACTTT. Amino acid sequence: CASTGTANSPLHF.

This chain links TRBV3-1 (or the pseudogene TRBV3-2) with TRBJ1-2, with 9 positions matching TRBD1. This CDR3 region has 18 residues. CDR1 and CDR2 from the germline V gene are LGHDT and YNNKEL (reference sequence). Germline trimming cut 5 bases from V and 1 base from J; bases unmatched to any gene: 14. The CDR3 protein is CASSKGTGLLGLNYGYTF. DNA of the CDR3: TGTGCCAGCAGCAAGGGGACAGGGCTCCTAGGCCTTAACTATGGCTACACCTTC.

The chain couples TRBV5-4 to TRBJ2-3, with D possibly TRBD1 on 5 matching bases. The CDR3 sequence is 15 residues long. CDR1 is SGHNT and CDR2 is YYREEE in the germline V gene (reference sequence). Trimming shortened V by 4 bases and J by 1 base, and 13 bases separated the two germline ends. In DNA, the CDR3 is TGTGCCAGCAGCACCGACAGTACGGGCACAGATACGCAGTATTTT. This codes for CASSTDSTGTDTQYF.

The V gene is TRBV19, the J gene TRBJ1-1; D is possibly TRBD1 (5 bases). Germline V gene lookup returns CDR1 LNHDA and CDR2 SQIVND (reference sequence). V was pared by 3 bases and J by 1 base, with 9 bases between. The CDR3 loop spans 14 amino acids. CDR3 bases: TGTGCCAGTAGTATTAGGGGCCAGAACACTGAAGCTTTCTTT. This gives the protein CASSIRGQNTEAFF.

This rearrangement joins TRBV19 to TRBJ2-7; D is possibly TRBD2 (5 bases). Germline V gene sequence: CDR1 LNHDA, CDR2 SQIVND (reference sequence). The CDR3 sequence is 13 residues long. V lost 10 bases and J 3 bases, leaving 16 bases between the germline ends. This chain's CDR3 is CATSRGINYEQYV. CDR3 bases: TGTGCCACTTCCCGAGGGATCAACTACGAGCAGTACGTC.

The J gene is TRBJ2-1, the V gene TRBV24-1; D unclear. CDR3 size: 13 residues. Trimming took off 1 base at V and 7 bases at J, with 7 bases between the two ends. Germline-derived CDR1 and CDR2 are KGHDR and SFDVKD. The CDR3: CATSDFYRNEQFF. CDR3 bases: TGTGCCACCAGTGATTTTTACAGAAATGAGCAGTTCTTC.

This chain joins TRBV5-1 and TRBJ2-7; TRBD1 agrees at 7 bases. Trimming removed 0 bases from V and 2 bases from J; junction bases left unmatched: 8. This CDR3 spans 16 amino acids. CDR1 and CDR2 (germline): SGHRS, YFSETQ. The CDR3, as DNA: TGCGCCAGCAGCTTGGGACACCGGGACAGCCCCTACGAGCAGTACGTC. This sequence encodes CASSLGHRDSPYEQYV.

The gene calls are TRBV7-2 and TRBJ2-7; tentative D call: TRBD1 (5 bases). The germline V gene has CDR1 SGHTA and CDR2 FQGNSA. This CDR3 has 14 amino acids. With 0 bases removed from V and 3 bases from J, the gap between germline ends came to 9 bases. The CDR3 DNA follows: TGTGCCAGCAGCTTAGCCAGACAGAGCTACGAGCAGTACTTC. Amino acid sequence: CASSLARQSYEQYF.

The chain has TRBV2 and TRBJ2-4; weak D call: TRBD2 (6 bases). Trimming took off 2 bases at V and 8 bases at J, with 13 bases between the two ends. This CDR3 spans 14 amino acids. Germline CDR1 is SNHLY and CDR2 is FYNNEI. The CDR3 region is CASSEYGPGDIQYF. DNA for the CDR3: TGTGCCAGCAGTGAATATGGACCGGGGGACATTCAGTACTTC.

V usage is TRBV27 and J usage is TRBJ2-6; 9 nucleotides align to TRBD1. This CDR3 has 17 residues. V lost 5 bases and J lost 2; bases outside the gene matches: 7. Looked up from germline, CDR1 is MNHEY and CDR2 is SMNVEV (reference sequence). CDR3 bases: TGTGCCAGCAGTCTCTCGACAGGGGGTACTGGGGCCAACGTCCTGACTTTC. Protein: CASSLSTGGTGANVLTF.

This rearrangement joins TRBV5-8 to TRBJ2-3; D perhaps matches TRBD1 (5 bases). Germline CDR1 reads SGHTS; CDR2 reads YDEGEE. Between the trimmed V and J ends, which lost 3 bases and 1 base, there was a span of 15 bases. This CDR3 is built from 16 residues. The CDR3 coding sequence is TGTGCCAGCAGCTCGTCCACCAGGGTCGGCACAGATACGCAGTATTTT. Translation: CASSSSTRVGTDTQYF.

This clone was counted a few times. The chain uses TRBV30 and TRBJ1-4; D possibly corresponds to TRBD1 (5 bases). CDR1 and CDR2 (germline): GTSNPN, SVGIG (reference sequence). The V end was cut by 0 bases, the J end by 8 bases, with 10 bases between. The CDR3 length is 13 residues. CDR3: CAWSVQGGEKLFF. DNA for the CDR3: TGTGCCTGGAGTGTGCAGGGTGGAGAAAAACTGTTTTTT.

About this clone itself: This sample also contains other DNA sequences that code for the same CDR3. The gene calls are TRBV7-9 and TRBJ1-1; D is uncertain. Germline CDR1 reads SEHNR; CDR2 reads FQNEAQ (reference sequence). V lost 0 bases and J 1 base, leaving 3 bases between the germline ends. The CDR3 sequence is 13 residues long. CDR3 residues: CASSLAGNTEAFF. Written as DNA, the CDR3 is TGTGCCAGCAGCTTAGCCGGGAACACTGAAGCTTTCTTT.

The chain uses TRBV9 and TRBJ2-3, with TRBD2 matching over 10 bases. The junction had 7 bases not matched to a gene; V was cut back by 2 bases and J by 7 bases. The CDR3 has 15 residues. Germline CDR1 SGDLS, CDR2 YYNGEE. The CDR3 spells CASSVYTSGVNTQYF. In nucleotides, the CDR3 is TGTGCCAGCAGCGTCTATACTAGCGGGGTAAATACGCAGTATTTT. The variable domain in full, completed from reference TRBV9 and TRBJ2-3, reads DSGVTQTPKHLITATGQRVTLRCSPRSGDLSVYWYQQSLDQGLQFLIQYYNGEERAKGNILERFSAQQFPDLHSELNLSSLELGDSALYFCASSVYTSGVNTQYFGPGTRLTVL.

As DNA, the CDR3 is TGTGCCAGCAGCGACCTTAGCGGGGCCCGGCAAGAGACCCAGTACTTC. Translated: CASSDLSGARQETQYF. The V call is TRBV9, the J call TRBJ2-5; TRBD2 aligns across 8 bases. This CDR3 is 16 amino acids long. V lost 3 bases to trimming and J lost 2 bases; unmatched junction nucleotides: 9. Germline V gene sequence: CDR1 SGDLS, CDR2 YYNGEE.

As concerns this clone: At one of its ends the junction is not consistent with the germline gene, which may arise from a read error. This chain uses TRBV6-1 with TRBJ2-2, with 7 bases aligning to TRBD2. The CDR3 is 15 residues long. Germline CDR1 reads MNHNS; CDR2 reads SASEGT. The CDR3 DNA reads TGTGCCAGCAGTGAAGTTGGGACTATCACCAGGGAGCTGTTTTTT. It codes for CASSEVGTITRELFF.

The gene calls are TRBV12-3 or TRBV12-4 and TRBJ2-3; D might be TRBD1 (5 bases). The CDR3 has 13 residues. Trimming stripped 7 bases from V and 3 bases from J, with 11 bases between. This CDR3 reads CASTSRGTDTQYF. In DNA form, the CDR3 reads TGTGCCAGCACTTCTAGGGGAACAGATACGCAGTATTTT.

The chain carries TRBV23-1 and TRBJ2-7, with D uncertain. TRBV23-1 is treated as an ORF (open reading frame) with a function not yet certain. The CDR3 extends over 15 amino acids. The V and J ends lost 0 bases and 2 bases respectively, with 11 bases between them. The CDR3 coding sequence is TGCGCCAGCAGTCAATCTACCGCGTCGGCCTACGAGCAGTACGTC. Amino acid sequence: CASSQSTASAYEQYV.

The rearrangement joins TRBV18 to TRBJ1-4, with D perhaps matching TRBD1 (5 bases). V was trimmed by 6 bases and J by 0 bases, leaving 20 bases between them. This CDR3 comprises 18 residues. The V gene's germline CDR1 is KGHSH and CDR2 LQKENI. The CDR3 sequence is CASSRRRVDTATNEKLFF. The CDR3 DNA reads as TGTGCCAGCTCCCGACGTAGGGTGGACACCGCAACTAATGAAAAACTGTTTTTT.

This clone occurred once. The CDR3 DNA follows: TGTGCCAGCCGCGGGGGGGGAGGCTACACCTTC. Protein product: CASRGGGGYTF. This chain links TRBV6-6 with TRBJ1-2; D perhaps matches TRBD1 (5 bases). This CDR3 has 11 amino acids. CDR1 is MNHNY, CDR2 SVGAGI, per germline (reference sequence). Trimming removed 8 bases at V and 8 bases at J, with 12 bases between.

CDR3 amino acids: CSGTTNTGELFF. CDR3 sequence (DNA): TGCAGCGGGACTACGAACACCGGGGAGCTGTTTTTT. The V gene is TRBV29-1, the J gene TRBJ2-2; weak D call: TRBD2 (6 bases). Between the trimmed V and J ends, which lost 7 bases and 0 bases, there was a span of 6 bases. Per germline, CDR1 SQVTM and CDR2 ANQGSEA. This CDR3 contains 12 residues.

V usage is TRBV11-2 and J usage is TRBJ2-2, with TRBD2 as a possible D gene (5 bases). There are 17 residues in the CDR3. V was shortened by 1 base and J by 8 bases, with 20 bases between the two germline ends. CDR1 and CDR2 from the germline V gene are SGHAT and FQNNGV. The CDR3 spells CASSLGLDRRIRGELFF. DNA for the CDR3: TGTGCCAGCAGCTTAGGGTTAGATCGGAGGATAAGAGGGGAGCTGTTTTTT.